This T cell receptor beta chain was recorded in a study of blood T cells in healthy people across ages. Study summary: With template switching, about one barcoded beta molecule was captured per two T cells.

Extractions gave at least 5 micrograms of total RNA per sample. With regard to this clonotype: The antigen is unknown.

A sample-barcoded 5' primer and a J-beta primer mix were used in a second PCR of about 7 to 12 cycles. TCRdb redid the calling of the 5' RACE reads with MiXCR, one entry per CDR3 protein. The data contain 380,000 or so distinct CDR3 sequences, roughly half of them singletons. The CDR3 sequence is 13 residues long. The V gene lost 3 bases and the J gene lost 5 bases, with 7 bases spanning the gap. Germline V lookup: CDR1 WNHNN, CDR2 SYGVQD (reference sequence). Findings and limits, study-wide: Long-lived donors had more naive CD4+ cells and higher diversity than aged donors.

This clonotype was sampled from a man aged 55 to 70 in good health. The V gene is TRBV10-1, the J gene TRBJ2-2; no clear D. The material sequenced was blood. CDR3 region: CASSDLTTGELFF. DNA of the CDR3: TGCGCCAGCAGTGACTTGACGACCGGGGAGCTGTTTTTT.